This TCR beta chain was captured by sequencing in a study of human T cells and chemical hapten exposure. Study background: Patients got weekly scalp diphenylcyclopropenone doses over the approximately 24-week study. Findings and caveats of the study: It was expanded TCRs that formed significantly more large CDR3 similarity clusters than controls did. With regard to DPC sensitization, TCRs above 1 in 1000 frequency did not change.

Turning to this clonotype: Its specificity is not known.

Documented time point: patch test 1, 2 weeks after DPC sensitization. Treatment defined: therapeutic diphenylcyclopropenone sensitization with weekly scalp DPC. TCRdb reprocessed the RACE reads with MiXCR, giving one entry per CDR3 protein. The sample shows around 340,000 distinct CDR3 sequences, under 8% of them seen only once. This sequence originates from a woman under 30 with alopecia areata. Some clones in this sample may be carry-over from other donors' samples. The sample was whole blood, taken in connection with sensitization to the hapten diphenylcyclopropenone (DPC).

CDR3 in amino acids: CASSLGSSDTQYF. For the CDR3, the DNA is TGTGCCAGCAGCTTAGGAAGTTCAGATACGCAGTATTTT. This sequence joins TRBV11-3 and TRBJ2-3; D is undetermined. The CDR3 length is 13 residues. Germline V lookup: CDR1 SGHNT, CDR2 YENEEA. V dropped 1 base and J dropped 4 bases, with 6 bases sitting between them.